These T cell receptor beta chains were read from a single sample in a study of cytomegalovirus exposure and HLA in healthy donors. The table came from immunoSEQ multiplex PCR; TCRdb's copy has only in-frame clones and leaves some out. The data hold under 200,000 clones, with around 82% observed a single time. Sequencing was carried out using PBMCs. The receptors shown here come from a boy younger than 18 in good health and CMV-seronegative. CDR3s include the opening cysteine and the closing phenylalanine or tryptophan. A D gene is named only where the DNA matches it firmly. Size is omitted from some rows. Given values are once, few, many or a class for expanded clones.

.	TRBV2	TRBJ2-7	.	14	TGTGCCAGCAGTGAAGCGGCAGGGTTGGCCGAGCAGTACTTC	CASSEAAGLAEQYF
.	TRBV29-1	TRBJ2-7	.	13	TGCAGCGTTGAAGGCGAGCTCCGGGACGAGCAGTACTTC	CSVEGELRDEQYF
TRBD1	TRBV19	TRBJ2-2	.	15	TGTGCCAGTAGTGAGGGCAGGGGGTTCACCGGGGAGCTGTTTTTT	CASSEGRGFTGELFF
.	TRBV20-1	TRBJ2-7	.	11	TGCAGTGCCCCTAAGGGGTACGAGCAGTACTTC	CSAPKGYEQYF
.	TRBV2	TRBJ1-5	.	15	TGTGCCAGCAGTGAGGATGGGGCTAGCAATCAGCCCCAGCATTTT	CASSEDGASNQPQHF
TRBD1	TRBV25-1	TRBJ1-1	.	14	TGTGCCAGCAGTCCAGGGGGTTGGGGCACTGAAGCTTTCTTT	CASSPGGWGTEAFF
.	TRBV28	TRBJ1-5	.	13	TGTGCCAGCAGTACAGGATTGGGTCAGCCCCAGCATTTT	CASSTGLGQPQHF
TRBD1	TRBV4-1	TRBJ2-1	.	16	TGCGCCAGCAGCCAAGAAGGACAGGGGGCTCGAAATGAGCAGTTCTTC	CASSQEGQGARNEQFF
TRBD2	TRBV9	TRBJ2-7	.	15	TGTGCCAGCAGCCCCGGGGGGGTTAGTTCCTACGAGCAGTACTTC	CASSPGGVSSYEQYF
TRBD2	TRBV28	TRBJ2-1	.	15	TGTGCCAGCAGAAATGGGGGACTAGCTTACTATGAGCAGTTCTTC	CASRNGGLAYYEQFF
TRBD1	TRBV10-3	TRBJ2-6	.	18	TGTGCCATGGACGACTCAGGACAGGGGTTCTCTGGGGCCAACGTCCTGACTTTC	CAMDDSGQGFSGANVLTF
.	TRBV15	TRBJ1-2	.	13	TGTGCCACCAGCACCCAGGGAAACTATGGCTACACCTTC	CATSTQGNYGYTF
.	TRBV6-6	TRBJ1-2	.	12	TGTGCCAGCAGTCCTAAAAACTATGGCTACACCTTC	CASSPKNYGYTF
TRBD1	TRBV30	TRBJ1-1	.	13	TGTGCCTTGGACAGGGGAATGAACACTGAAGCTTTCTTT	CALDRGMNTEAFF
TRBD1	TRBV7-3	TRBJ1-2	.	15	TGTGCCAGCAGCGCGACAGGGGGCCCTACCTATGGCTACACCTTC	CASSATGGPTYGYTF
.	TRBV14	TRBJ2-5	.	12	TGTGCCAGCAGCCAGGCCGAGGGGACCCAGTACTTC	CASSQAEGTQYF
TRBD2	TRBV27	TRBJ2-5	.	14	TGTGCCAGCAGTTTTAGCGGGAGAGATGAGACCCAGTACTTC	CASSFSGRDETQYF
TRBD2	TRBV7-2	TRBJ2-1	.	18	TGTGCCAGCAGCCCCCTCCCTCCCCTGCTTAGCGGGAACAGTGAGCAGTTCTTC	CASSPLPPLLSGNSEQFF
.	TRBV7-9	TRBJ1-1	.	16	TGTGCCAGCAGCCGAACGGGAGGGGCCTTGAACACTGAGGCTTTCTTT	CASSRTGGALNTEAFF
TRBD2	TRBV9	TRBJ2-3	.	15	TGTGCCAGCAGCGGTAGCGGGGGGGACACAGATACGCAGTATTTT	CASSGSGGDTDTQYF
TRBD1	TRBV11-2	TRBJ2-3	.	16	TGTGCCAGCAGCTTACTTGGGACAGGCAGCACAGATACGCAGTATTTT	CASSLLGTGSTDTQYF
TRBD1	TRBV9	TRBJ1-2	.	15	TGTGCCAGCAGCGAAAACAGGGGTGGCGGCTATGGCTACACCTTC	CASSENRGGGYGYTF
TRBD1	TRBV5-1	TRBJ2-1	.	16	TGCGCCAGCAGCACGTACACCGGGGACAGGTACAATGAGCAGTTCTTC	CASSTYTGDRYNEQFF
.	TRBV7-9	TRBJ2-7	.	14	TGTGCCAGCAGCTCACCCGGGTCTGTGGTCGAGCAGTACTTC	CASSSPGSVVEQYF
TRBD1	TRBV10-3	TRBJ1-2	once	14	TGTGCCATCAGTGTTGACAGGGATAGGGATGGCTACACCTTC	CAISVDRDRDGYTF
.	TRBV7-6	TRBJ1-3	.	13	TGTGCCAGCAGCGCGGTCGTTGGAAACACCATATATTTT	CASSAVVGNTIYF
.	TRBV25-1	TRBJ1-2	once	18	TGTGCCAGCAGTGAATTGGTTCGGGGAGGGGAAAAAAGGGGAGGCTACACCTTC	CASSELVRGGEKRGGYTF
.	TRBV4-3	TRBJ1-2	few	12	TGCGCCAGCAGCCAAAACACCTATGGCTACACCTTC	CASSQNTYGYTF
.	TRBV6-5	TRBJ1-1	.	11	TGTGCCAGCGAGATTTTCACTGAAGCTTTCTTT	CASEIFTEAFF